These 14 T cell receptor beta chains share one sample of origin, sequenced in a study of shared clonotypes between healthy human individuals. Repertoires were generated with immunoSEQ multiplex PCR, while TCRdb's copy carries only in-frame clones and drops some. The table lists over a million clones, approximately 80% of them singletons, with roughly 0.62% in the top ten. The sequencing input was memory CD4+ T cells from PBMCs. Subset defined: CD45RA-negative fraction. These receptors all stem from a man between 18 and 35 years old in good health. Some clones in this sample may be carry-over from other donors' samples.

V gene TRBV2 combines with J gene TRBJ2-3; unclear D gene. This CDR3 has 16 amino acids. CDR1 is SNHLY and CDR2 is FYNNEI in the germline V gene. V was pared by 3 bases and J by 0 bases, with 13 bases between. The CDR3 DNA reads TGTGCCAGCAGTGACCGTGTGACGAGGAGCACAGATACGCAGTATTTT. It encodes CASSDRVTRSTDTQYF.

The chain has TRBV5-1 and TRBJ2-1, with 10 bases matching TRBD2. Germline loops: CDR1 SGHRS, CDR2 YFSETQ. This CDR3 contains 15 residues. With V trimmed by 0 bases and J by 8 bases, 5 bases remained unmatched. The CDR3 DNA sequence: TGCGCCAGCAGCTTGGCGCTAGCGGGAGTGGATGAGCAGTTCTTC. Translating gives CASSLALAGVDEQFF.

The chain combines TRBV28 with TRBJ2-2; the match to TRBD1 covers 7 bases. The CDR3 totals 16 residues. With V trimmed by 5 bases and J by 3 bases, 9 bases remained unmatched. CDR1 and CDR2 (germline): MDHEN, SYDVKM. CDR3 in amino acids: CASSTKRQGHTGELFF. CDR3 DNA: TGTGCCAGCAGTACCAAACGACAGGGTCACACCGGGGAGCTGTTTTTT.

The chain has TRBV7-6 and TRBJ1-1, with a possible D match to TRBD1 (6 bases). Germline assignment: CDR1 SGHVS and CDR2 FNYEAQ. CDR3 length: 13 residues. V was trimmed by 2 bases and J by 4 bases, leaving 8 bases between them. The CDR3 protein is CASSLKGGTEAFF. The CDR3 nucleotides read TGTGCCAGCAGCTTAAAAGGGGGCACTGAAGCTTTCTTT. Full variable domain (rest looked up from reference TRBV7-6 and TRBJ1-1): GAGVSQSPRYKVTKRGQDVALRCDPISGHVSLYWYRQALGQGPEFLTYFNYEAQQDKSGLPNDRFSAERPEGSISTLTIQRTEQRDSAMYRCASSLKGGTEAFFGQGTRLTVV.

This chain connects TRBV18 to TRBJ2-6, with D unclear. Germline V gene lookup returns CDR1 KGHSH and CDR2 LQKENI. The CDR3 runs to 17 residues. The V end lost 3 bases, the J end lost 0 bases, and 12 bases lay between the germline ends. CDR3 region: CASSPQRVGSGANVLTF. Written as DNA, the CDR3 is TGTGCCAGCTCACCCCAAAGGGTTGGCTCTGGGGCCAACGTCCTGACTTTC.

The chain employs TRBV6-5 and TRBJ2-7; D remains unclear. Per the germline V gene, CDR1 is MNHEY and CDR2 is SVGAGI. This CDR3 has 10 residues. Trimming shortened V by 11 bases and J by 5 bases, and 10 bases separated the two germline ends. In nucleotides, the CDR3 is TGTGCCTCCTCATACCACGAGCAGTACTTC. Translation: CASSYHEQYF.

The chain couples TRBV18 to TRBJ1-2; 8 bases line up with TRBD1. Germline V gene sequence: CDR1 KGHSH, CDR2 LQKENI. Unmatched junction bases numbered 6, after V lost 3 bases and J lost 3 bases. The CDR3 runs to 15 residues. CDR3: CASSPGTGNDYGYTF. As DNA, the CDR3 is TGTGCCAGCTCACCTGGGACAGGTAACGACTATGGCTACACCTTC.

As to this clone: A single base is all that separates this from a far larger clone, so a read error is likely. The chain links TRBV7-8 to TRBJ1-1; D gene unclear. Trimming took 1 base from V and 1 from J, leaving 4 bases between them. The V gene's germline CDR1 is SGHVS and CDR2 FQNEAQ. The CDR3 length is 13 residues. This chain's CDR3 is CASSLGENTEAFF. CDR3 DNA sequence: TGTGCCAGCAGCTTAGGTGAGAACACTGAAGCTTTCTTT. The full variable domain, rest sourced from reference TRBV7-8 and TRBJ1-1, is GAGVSQSPRYKVAKRGQDVALRCDPISGHVSLFWYQQALGQGPEFLTYFQNEAQLDKSGLPSDRFFAERPEGSVSTLKIQRTQQEDSAVYLCASSLGENTEAFFGQGTRLTVV.

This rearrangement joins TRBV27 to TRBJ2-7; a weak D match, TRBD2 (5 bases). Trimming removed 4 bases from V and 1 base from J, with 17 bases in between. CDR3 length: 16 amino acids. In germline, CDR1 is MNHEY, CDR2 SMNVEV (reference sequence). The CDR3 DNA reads TGTGCCAGCAGTTCTAGGGAGTTACCGATTTCCTACGAGCAGTACTTC. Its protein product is CASSSRELPISYEQYF.

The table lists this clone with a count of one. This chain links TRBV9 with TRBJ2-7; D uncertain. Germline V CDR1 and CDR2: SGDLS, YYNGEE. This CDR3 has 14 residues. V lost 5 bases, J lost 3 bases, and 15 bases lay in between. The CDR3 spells CASSPTGDHYEQYF. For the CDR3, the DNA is TGTGCCAGCAGTCCGACCGGAGACCACTACGAGCAGTACTTC.

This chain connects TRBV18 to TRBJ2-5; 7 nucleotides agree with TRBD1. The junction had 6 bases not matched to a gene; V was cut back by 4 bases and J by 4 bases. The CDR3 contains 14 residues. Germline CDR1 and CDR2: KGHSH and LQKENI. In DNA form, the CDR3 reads TGTGCCAGCTCACTGGACAGGCAGATAGAGACCCAGTACTTC. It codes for CASSLDRQIETQYF.

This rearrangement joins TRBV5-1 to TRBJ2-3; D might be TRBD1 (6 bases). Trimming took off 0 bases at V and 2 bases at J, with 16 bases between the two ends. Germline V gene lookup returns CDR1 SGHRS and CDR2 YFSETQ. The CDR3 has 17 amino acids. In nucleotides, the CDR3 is TGCGCCAGCAGCTTGGCCCCGGACAGCCAAACCACAGATACGCAGTATTTT. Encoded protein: CASSLAPDSQTTDTQYF.

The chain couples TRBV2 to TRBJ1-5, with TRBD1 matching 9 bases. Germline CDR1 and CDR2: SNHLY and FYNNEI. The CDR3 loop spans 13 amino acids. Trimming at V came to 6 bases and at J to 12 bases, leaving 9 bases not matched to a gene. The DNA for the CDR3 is TGTGCCAGCAGCTCCGGGACAGGGAACCACCAGCATTTT. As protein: CASSSGTGNHQHF. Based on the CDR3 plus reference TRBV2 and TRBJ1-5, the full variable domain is EPEVTQTPSHQVTQMGQEVILRCVPISNHLYFYWYRQILGQKVEFLVSFYNNEISEKSEIFDDQFSVERPDGSNFTLKIRSTKLEDSAMYFCASSSGTGNHQHFGDGTRLSIL.

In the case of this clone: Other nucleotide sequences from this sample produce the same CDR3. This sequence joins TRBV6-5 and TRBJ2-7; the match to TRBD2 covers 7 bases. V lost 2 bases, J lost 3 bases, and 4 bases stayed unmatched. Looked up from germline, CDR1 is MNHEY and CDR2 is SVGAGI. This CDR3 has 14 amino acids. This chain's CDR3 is CASSYRTGGYEQYF. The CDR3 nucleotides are TGTGCCAGCAGTTACAGGACGGGAGGCTACGAGCAGTACTTC.